This T cell receptor beta chain was found in a study of tumor-infiltrating lymphocytes in primary liver carcinoma (dated by TCRdb to the late 2010s). About the investigation overall: Of the five patients, three men and two women aged 30 to 69 years, four had hepatocellular carcinoma and one had combined HCC and intrahepatic cholangiocarcinoma. Tumors of the five patients were stage T1-T3 N0M0 with maximum diameters of about 4 to 10 cm. Each sample produced about 3.5 to 7.5 million productive TCRbeta reads, and read depth showed no significant difference between tissue types. For each liver tumor, the study sampled five regions along with adjacent normal tissue and blood, and applied TCRbeta repertoire sequencing, expression microarrays and whole-exome sequencing. TCRbeta repertoire sequencing covered 35 or so specimens from 5 patients: some 25 tumor regions, 5 adjacent noncancerous liver tissues and 5 peripheral blood samples. To link TCRbeta repertoire diversity with the local molecular phenotype, the roughly 25 tumor region samples were profiled using Agilent mRNA microarrays. Technical replicate repertoires showed high reproducibility, with mean shared-clone rates around 0.91 and correlation coefficients above 0.95.

Starting from roughly 540 ng total RNA, TCRbeta-specific cDNA was produced by reverse transcription with a constant-region primer and ProtoScript II reverse transcriptase. TCRbeta libraries were built with three nested multiplex PCR rounds, a slightly modified ARM-PCR procedure. Each of the first two PCR rounds ran for approximately 9 cycles using multiplex TRBV1-TRBV30 forward primers together with a Cbeta reverse primer. Sample barcodes and Illumina adapters were added in a final 25-cycle PCR using Deep VentR polymerase. Before sequencing, amplicons between 200 and 500 bp were purified from gel using a QIAquick gel extraction kit. An Illumina HiSeq 2500 was used to sequence the TCRbeta amplicons with 250-bp paired-end reads. The authors processed their data as follows. Trimmomatic v0.33 was used to quality-trim the reads, and FLASH v1.2.11 was used to merge paired reads so that full CDR3 sequences could be recovered. V, D and J germline segments were assigned to the rearranged TCRbeta sequences using MiGEC v1.2.1b. VDJtools v1.0.0 computed clonotype statistics and Shannon-Wiener diversity indices. To reduce sampling bias, subsequent analyses other than the diversity analysis used only the 250 most abundant clonotypes in each sample. Starting from the raw public reads, TCRdb applied fastp trimming at Q25, assembled clones with MiXCR and retained in-frame beta chains. Records with the same CDR3 protein are collapsed into one entry carrying the most frequent genes and DNA. These V and J calls rely on TCRdb rather than the paper's analysis. This sample comprises tens of thousands of distinct CDR3 sequences, around 64% of them detected only once. The ten top clones hold roughly 40% of the sample.

CDR1 and CDR2 are drawn from the germline V gene (reference sequence): MNHNY, SVGAGI. The CDR3 runs 15 residues from the cysteine to the phenylalanine. Only the CDR3 DNA is retained, 45 bases long and in frame from the first base. Overall study results and their limits: The top 250 clones accounted for a significantly greater share of the repertoire in tumors than in blood (p = 0.039). Consistent with antigen-driven expansion, pairs of tumor regions showed higher repertoire overlap (mean roughly 36%) than either tumor-adjacent pairs (approximately 17%) or tumor-blood pairs (roughly 15%). Only about 7.5-25% of top clones were found in all five regions of a tumor, suggesting spatial heterogeneity of tumor-infiltrating T cells. Only the TCR beta chain was sequenced, so true repertoire diversity is likely underestimated because unpaired alpha chains were not captured. Because the samples were bulk and unsorted, CD4+ and CD8+ T cell repertoires could not be compared. Only 4 or 5 patients were included in the study, and the authors note that the findings should be validated in a larger study.

Total RNA and DNA were co-extracted from around 20-30 mg of bulk tissue with the AllPrep DNA/RNA mini kit, without cell sorting. Four or five patients with histopathologically diagnosed primary liver carcinoma underwent surgical resection in China between late 2015 and March 2016. At the time of sampling, the patients had chronic HBV infection and had not received any treatment. Five spatially separated regions were sampled from each tumor: the superior, inferior, left-lateral and right-lateral poles, plus the tumor centre. Histological examination found more than 90% viable tumor cells in every tumor sample. Fresh tumor and adjacent tissue pieces were bisected; one half was stored in RNAlater at -80°C, the other sent for histology. As regards this clonotype: It has no known antigen specificity. One junction end disagrees with the germline gene, perhaps due to a read error.

The chain couples TRBV6-6 to TRBJ1-6; 9 bases in between match TRBD1. The receptor's source is a middle-aged man with primary liver carcinoma and hepatitis B virus infection. Sequenced material: liver tumor tissue from sampling region 4. The intended sense of this specimen's cell subset or site label: tumor region T4, right-lateral pole. The nucleotides read TGTGCCAGAAGTCTAGGGACAGGGAGAAATTCACCCCCCCACTTT. Translated, it gives CARSLGTGRNSPPHF.